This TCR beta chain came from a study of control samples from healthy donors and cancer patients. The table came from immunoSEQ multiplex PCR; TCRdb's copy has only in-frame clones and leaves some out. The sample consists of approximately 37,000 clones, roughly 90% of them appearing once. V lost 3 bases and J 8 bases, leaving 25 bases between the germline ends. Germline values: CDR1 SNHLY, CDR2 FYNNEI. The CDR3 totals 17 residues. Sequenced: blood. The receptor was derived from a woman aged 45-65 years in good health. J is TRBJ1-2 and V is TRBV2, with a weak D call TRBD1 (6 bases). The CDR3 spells CASSDSGAKGTFGGYTF. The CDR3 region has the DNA TGTGCCAGCAGTGATAGTGGGGCAAAAGGGACATTCGGCGGCTACACCTTC.